This TCR beta chain was observed in a study of T cells in Graves' hyperthyroidism and ophthalmopathy. Only a few counts were recorded for this clonotype. Germline trimming cut 1 base from V and 6 bases from J; bases unmatched to any gene: 7. The CDR3 loop spans 16 amino acids. It was RNA transcripts that yielded the amplified TCR beta CDR3 regions. Carried out on the TCR CDR3, a first-round RT-PCR used the HTBI primer set. TCRdb passed the multiplex PCR reads through MiXCR, listing each CDR3 protein once. This sample carries approximately 400,000 distinct CDR3 sequences, around an eighth of them seen once, and the ten largest clones take around 28%.

The chain recombines TRBV12-3 or TRBV12-4 with TRBJ2-2; 8 bases match TRBD1. Material for sequencing was blood. This sequence was found in a man aged 50-59 years with Graves' ophthalmopathy. CDR3 in amino acids: CASSLDRGRGPGELFF. In DNA form, the CDR3 reads TGTGCCAGCAGTTTAGACCGCGGCAGGGGGCCCGGGGAGCTGTTTTTT.